This T cell receptor (beta chain) was sequenced for a study of early T cells in non-severe SARS-CoV-2 infection. Individually, cDNA molecules had unique molecular identifiers attached to them. Each CDR3 protein gets one entry after TCRdb re-called the 5' RACE reads with MiXCR. The sample yields about 130,000 distinct CDR3 sequences, approximately 15% seen once. At least ten counts were recorded for this clonotype. Its antigen remains unidentified. The study, taken as a whole, reports: VDJdb matching favored anti-spike CD8 responses, missing private and CD4 specificities.

The CDR3 extends over 11 amino acids. Germline V gene data show CDR1 as LGHDT and CDR2 as YNNKEL (reference sequence). V was clipped by 10 bases and J by 6 bases; unmatched bases: 5. The V gene is TRBV3-1, the J gene TRBJ1-2, with 7 bases fitting TRBD1. Sequencing used whole blood. The receptor was derived from an adult who was a healthcare worker with PCR-confirmed SARS-CoV-2 infection or an uninfected control (not recorded which). The CDR3: CATEGADGYTF. The CDR3 DNA sequence: TGTGCCACCGAGGGGGCGGATGGCTACACCTTC.